This T cell receptor beta chain was recovered during a study of blood T cell repertoires in COVID-19. For the study at large: Acute and convalescent COVID-19 specimens originated in the United States, Italy and Spain. Sample material is recorded as cDNA or gDNA derived from T cells, B-cell-depleted T cells, or PBMCs.

TCRdb's copy holds only in-frame clones and misses some; the assay was immunoSEQ multiplex PCR. The sample includes fewer than 200,000 clones, 88% seen only once; the top ten take roughly 25%. The germline V gene has CDR1 MNHEY and CDR2 SMNVEV (reference sequence). The CDR3 length is 12 residues. V dropped 2 bases and J dropped 5 bases, with 6 bases sitting between them. This clonotype was obtained from a man aged 55-75 years with acute or convalescent COVID-19. V and J are TRBV27 and TRBJ2-5; D is possibly TRBD2 (6 bases). Source material: peripheral blood. CDR3 in DNA: TGTGCCAGCAGTTTACGGGGGGAGACCCAGTACTTC. Translation: CASSLRGETQYF.